This record covers a single T cell receptor (beta chain). The antigen this receptor binds is unknown. Base qualities are missing; no much larger clone stands one base away. The CDR3 regions of human TCRbeta chains were analyzed by immunosequencing. For the original study's pipeline: Repertoire TCRs were checked for matches against a reference library of SARS-CoV-2-specific TCRs that had been generated using the MIRA antigen-specificity platform. Breadth meant the fraction of unique TCRs that were SARS-CoV-2-associated, whereas depth meant the fraction of total T cells that were SARS-CoV-2-associated. Using the MIRA data, each spike-specific TCR was assigned both to the spike region to which the TCR was reactive and to a CD4 or CD8 class. Log10-transformed breadth and depth values were compared by one-way ANOVA with Sidak's multiple comparisons tests. TCRdb limited this immuneACCESS table to in-frame rearrangements with V and J called. A share of clones is missing; checked studies link under half to unresolved V genes, and the rest is unexplained. That table is the source of V, J and clone size, and D and trimming were worked out from the DNA. Counted in this sample were over 130,000 clones; 92% of them appeared once. 4% of the sample belongs to the ten largest clones.

The meaning of the sample's time point label: about 28 days (+/-7) after the second vaccine dose. AZD1222 recipients whose second dose came at about 4 weeks and those whose second dose came at about 12 weeks were combined into one group, since spike-specific TCR depth and breadth did not differ between the two schedules. Vaccinee samples were obtained from the UK trials COV001 and COV002, which included a single-blind randomized controlled phase 2/3 trial of AZD1222 (ChAdOx1 nCoV-19) in healthy adults. For TCRbeta chain sequencing, PBMC samples from trial participants were taken at day 0 and at day 28 after the second dose. The sample originates from a study of T cell responses to AZD1222 COVID-19 vaccine (dated by TCRdb to the early 2020s). General notes on the study: A total of 230 to 250 trial participants underwent TCR sequencing, of whom about 210 had received two doses of AZD1222 and approximately 25 had received two doses of the MenACWY control vaccine. Trial participants were enrolled by age into subgroups of 18-55, 56-69 and 70-plus years, and around 150, 29 and 61 TCR-sequenced participants, respectively, were included in these subgroups. What the work shows at the level of the full study, not this receptor alone: Conclusions about previously exposed vaccinees were limited because only 6 or 7 AZD1222 recipients were SARS-CoV-2 seropositive at baseline. Because no day 14 peak-response samples were available, the repertoires could be characterized only after the peak T cell response. The whole spike protein was spanned by vaccine-associated CD4 TCRs, and dominant responses were seen in regions 160-218 and 743-854. Most participants were white British and females outnumbered males, and the authors suggested that clonal diversity may have been underestimated. The 56-69-year group was small, and its depth increase did not reach significance, likely because of low power. After two AZD1222 doses, spike-specific TCR breadth and depth were significantly higher than at day 0 and than in MenACWY recipients. Epitopes outside the regions mutated in the B.1.351 and B.1.1.7 variants were reportedly recognized by nearly half of the unique spike-specific TCRs.

V is pared back by 7 bases and J by 7 bases, with 23 bases lying between the germline termini. The cysteine opens and the phenylalanine closes a CDR3 of 16 amino acids. Only the CDR3 region is kept as DNA, spanning 48 bases read in frame from base 1. The germline V gene sets CDR1 to SGHRS and CDR2 to YFSETQ. This TCR was sampled from an adult who received the AZD1222 COVID-19 vaccine. The rearrangement combines TRBV5-1 with TRBJ1-4; the D gene is possibly TRBD1, with 5 bases matching. The sequenced sample was peripheral blood, obtained 28 days after the second AZD1222 dose. The sequence in DNA is TGCGCCAGCCGCCCGATGGGGCCCTATAGGGGTGAAAAACTGTTTTTT. Its protein product is CASRPMGPYRGEKLFF.